This T cell receptor (beta chain) was captured by sequencing in a study of OX40 agonist ivuxolimab in advanced cancers. Study-wide results and limits: The average count of expanded clones was higher among CD8+ T cells than among CD4+.

V lost 4 bases, J lost 3 bases, and 6 bases stayed unmatched. Per germline, CDR1 LGHNA and CDR2 YNFKEQ. This CDR3 spans 15 amino acids. The assay was immunoSEQ multiplex PCR, and TCRdb's table has in-frame clones only and misses some. The sample lists 50,000 to 65,000 clones; about 91% were seen once. This clone has only a few counts. Its antigen is currently unknown. This TCR was recovered from an adult with an advanced solid tumor such as melanoma, head and neck, liver or kidney cancer. Sequenced here: CD4+ or CD8+ T cells sorted from blood, sampled in a trial of the OX40 agonist ivuxolimab. The chain uses TRBV4-2 and TRBJ1-5; 7 bases are shared with TRBD1. The CDR3 DNA sequence: TGTGCCAGCAGCCCGAGGGACAGTTTCAATCAGCCCCAGCATTTT. Translation: CASSPRDSFNQPQHF.